This T cell receptor beta chain was recovered during a study of T cell repertoires in cytomegalovirus infection. Study summary: Evidence of both CMV infection and a matching HLA type came from public TCR beta signatures.

TCRdb re-called the reads through MiXCR, storing one row per CDR3 protein. The table includes around 530,000 distinct CDR3 sequences, more than 20% detected once. The V gene's germline CDR1 is MNHEY and CDR2 SVGEGT. Trimming cost V 0 bases and J 4 bases, with 16 bases left between them. The CDR3 totals 17 residues. This TCR was sampled from a human donor in good health (CMV status not recorded). Some clones in this sample may be carry-over from other donors' samples. V is TRBV6-2 or TRBV6-3 and J is TRBJ2-1; D is unclear. Sequencing input: PBMCs. CDR3 in DNA: TGTGCCAGCAGTTACTCTCCCCCCGCCGGAGCGTACAATGAGCAGTTCTTC. It specifies CASSYSPPAGAYNEQFF.